Sequencing of this T cell receptor beta chain was carried out in a study of blood T cell repertoires in COVID-19. Overall study context: PBMCs, B-cell-depleted T cells, or T cells were the source of the cDNA or gDNA that made up the material.

Data came from immunoSEQ multiplex PCR; TCRdb stores just in-frame clones and leaves some out. The profile shows more than 200,000 clones, roughly 91% of them singletons. V lost 3 bases and J 0 bases, leaving 18 bases between the germline ends. The CDR3 extends over 17 amino acids. The germline V gene has CDR1 DFQATT and CDR2 SNEGSKA (reference sequence). This chain connects TRBV20-1 to TRBJ1-3, with D perhaps matching TRBD1 (6 bases). This clonotype was sampled from a man aged 25 to 40 in a cohort exposed to, infected with or recovered from COVID-19 (not recorded which). Sequenced sample: PBMCs or T cells enriched from blood (not recorded which). The CDR3, as DNA: TGCAGTGCTAGTTACCCCAGGGGAATGGGCTCTGGAAACACCATATATTTT. Translation gives CSASYPRGMGSGNTIYF.